The 30 T cell receptor beta chains below come from one sample, sequenced in a study of PD-1 blockade in classical Hodgkin lymphoma. Sequencing used immunoSEQ multiplex PCR; TCRdb keeps in-frame clones, though not all of them. This sample has over 20,000 clones, with around 67% found just once. Each and every patient relapsed after autologous stem cell transplantation, and patients got differing brentuximab vedotin exposure. Here the sequenced sample was peripheral blood mononuclear cells (PBMCs), taken before the second cycle of nivolumab. The receptors derive from a human donor with classical Hodgkin lymphoma.

The chain employs TRBV4-2 and TRBJ2-5; 9 bases are shared with TRBD1. The CDR3 has 17 amino acids. CDR1 LGHNA and CDR2 YNFKEQ come from the germline V gene. The V segment lost 4 bases and the J segment 5 bases; nucleotides outside the gene matches: 14. CDR3 residues: CASSRTEGQGVGETQYF. The CDR3 DNA is TGTGCCAGCAGCCGAACAGAGGGACAGGGTGTAGGGGAGACCCAGTACTTC.

This sequence joins TRBV11-2 and TRBJ1-1; a possible D gene is TRBD1 (5 bases). V was clipped by 4 bases and J by 6 bases, with 15 bases between them. In germline, CDR1 is SGHAT, CDR2 FQNNGV. The CDR3 is 14 amino acids. The CDR3 loop is CASSSLRGRSEAFF. The CDR3 bases are TGTGCCAGCAGCTCTCTAAGGGGACGCTCTGAAGCTTTCTTT.

This chain joins TRBV5-1 and TRBJ1-3; the D gene is possibly TRBD1 (6 bases). The V end was cut by 7 bases, the J end by 0 bases, with 14 bases between. Germline CDR1 reads SGHRS; CDR2 reads YFSETQ. This CDR3 has 15 amino acids. CDR3 sequence: CASATDSLSGNTIYF. The CDR3 DNA reads TGCGCCAGCGCCACGGACAGTCTCTCTGGAAACACCATATATTTT. Complete variable domain (other parts from reference TRBV5-1 and TRBJ1-3): KAGVTQTPRYLIKTRGQQVTLSCSPISGHRSVSWYQQTPGQGLQFLFEYFSETQRNKGNFPGRFSGRQFSNSRSEMNVSTLELGDSALYLCASATDSLSGNTIYFGEGSWLTVV.

Within the sample, this clone is medium-sized (0.01 to 0.1%). V gene TRBV18 combines with J gene TRBJ2-7; D possibly corresponds to TRBD2 (6 bases). CDR1 and CDR2 (germline): KGHSH, LQKENI. The V end was cut by 3 bases, the J end by 2 bases, with 14 bases between. This CDR3 is built from 15 residues. The CDR3 protein is CASSPGDSGTYEQYF. In DNA, the CDR3 is TGTGCCAGCTCACCTGGGGACTCAGGGACCTACGAGCAGTACTTC.

The chain carries TRBV7-6 and TRBJ2-5; 8 bases map to TRBD2. V lost 4 bases to trimming and J lost 5 bases; unmatched junction nucleotides: 3. Germline V CDR1 and CDR2: SGHVS, FNYEAQ. The CDR3 is 13 amino acids. In DNA, the CDR3 is TGTGCCAGCAGCTCGCCGGGAGGGGAGACCCAGTACTTC. This sequence encodes CASSSPGGETQYF.

The chain links TRBV14 to TRBJ2-3; a weak D match, TRBD2 (6 bases). The CDR3 covers 13 residues. CDR1 SGHDN and CDR2 FVKESK come from the germline V gene. Trimming stripped 4 bases from V and 1 base from J, with 6 bases between. The CDR3 region is CASSRGGTDTQYF. The CDR3 DNA reads as TGTGCCAGCAGCCGGGGGGGCACAGATACGCAGTATTTT.

The chain combines TRBV10-2 with TRBJ1-1, with D unresolved. This CDR3 spans 15 amino acids. V lost 2 bases to trimming and J lost 8 bases, with 18 bases between them. Germline lookup yields CDR1 WSHSY and CDR2 SAAADI. The CDR3 DNA reads TGCGCCAGCAGTGAGAGGGCCAGCGGGATGGAAGAAGCTTTCTTT. Translation gives CASSERASGMEEAFF.

J is TRBJ2-7 and V is TRBV15; 8 bases map to TRBD1. CDR1 is LNHNV and CDR2 is YYDKDF in the germline V gene (reference sequence). This CDR3 has 14 residues. V lost 0 bases, J lost 7 bases, and 5 bases stayed unmatched. In nucleotides, the CDR3 is TGTGCCACCAGCAGAGATGGACAGGGCTTGGAGCAGTACTTC. Amino acid sequence: CATSRDGQGLEQYF.

The table lists this clone with a count of one. J is TRBJ2-7 and V is TRBV9; D possibly uses TRBD1 or TRBD2 (5 bases each). This CDR3 region has 13 residues. Germline lookup yields CDR1 SGDLS and CDR2 YYNGEE. The V gene lost 0 bases and the J gene lost 7 bases, with 11 bases spanning the gap. CDR3 bases: TGTGCCAGCAGCGTAGACAGGACTGAGGAGCAGTACTTC. Translated, it gives CASSVDRTEEQYF.

The chain has TRBV4-1 and TRBJ2-1; 7 positions agree with TRBD2. V shed 4 bases and J 8 bases; nucleotides not matched to a gene: 5. CDR1 MGHRA and CDR2 YSYEKL come from the germline V gene. CDR3 size: 13 residues. CDR3 in DNA: TGCGCCAGCAGCCCCACCGGACTAGATGAGCAGTTCTTC. It yields the protein CASSPTGLDEQFF.

J is TRBJ2-1 and V is TRBV29-1; D gene ambiguous. V gave up 7 bases and J gave up 5 bases, with 6 bases separating them. Per the germline V gene, CDR1 is SQVTM and CDR2 is ANQGSEA. CDR3 length: 10 amino acids. The DNA for the CDR3 is TGCAGCGCTGAGAACAATGAGCAGTTCTTC. Its translation is CSAENNEQFF.

The chain employs TRBV6-6 and TRBJ2-7; TRBD1 agrees at 7 bases. CDR3 length: 15 residues. The trim removed 2 bases at V and 5 bases at J, leaving 9 bases unmatched. Germline assignment: CDR1 MNHNY and CDR2 SVGAGI (reference sequence). CDR3 sequence reads: CASSYPAGGSDEQYF. In DNA form, the CDR3 reads TGTGCCAGCAGTTACCCAGCAGGGGGAAGCGACGAGCAGTACTTC.

J is TRBJ1-5 and V is TRBV7-9; tentative D call: TRBD1 (5 bases). Germline V gives CDR1 SEHNR, CDR2 FQNEAQ (reference sequence). V gave up 5 bases and J gave up 4 bases, with 15 bases separating them. The CDR3 has 15 amino acids. This CDR3 reads CASSESRVGNQPQHF. In DNA form, the CDR3 reads TGTGCCAGCAGCGAAAGCAGGGTCGGGAATCAGCCCCAGCATTTT.

In its sample, this clone ranks as medium-sized. This chain uses TRBV6-5 with TRBJ1-1; 7 nucleotides agree with TRBD1. Germline CDR1 is MNHEY and CDR2 is SVGAGI. V lost 6 bases and J lost 4; bases outside the gene matches: 11. The CDR3 consists of 15 residues. Here the CDR3 reads CASRTGETGFTEAFF. CDR3 in DNA: TGTGCCAGCAGAACCGGCGAGACAGGGTTCACTGAAGCTTTCTTT.

Points on this clone: The conserved phenylalanine or tryptophan normally closing the CDR3 is absent here, so this likely arose from a read error. This chain joins TRBV6-5 and TRBJ2-7; 7 nucleotides match TRBD2. V lost 8 bases to trimming and J lost 5 bases; unmatched junction nucleotides: 12. The germline V gene encodes CDR1 MNHEY and CDR2 SVGAGI. This CDR3 spans 14 amino acids. The CDR3 is CASGYGGSGDEQYL. The DNA for the CDR3 is TGTGCCAGCGGATATGGCGGGAGTGGTGACGAGCAGTACCTC.

J is TRBJ2-1 and V is TRBV2, with TRBD1 matching 12 bases. In germline, CDR1 is SNHLY, CDR2 FYNNEI. The CDR3 is 14 residues long. V lost 6 bases and J lost 9; bases outside the gene matches: 6. The CDR3 region is CASRRGQGASEQFF. DNA of the CDR3: TGTGCCAGCAGGAGGGGACAGGGGGCGAGTGAGCAGTTCTTC. Filled out from reference TRBV2 and TRBJ2-1, the complete variable domain reads EPEVTQTPSHQVTQMGQEVILRCVPISNHLYFYWYRQILGQKVEFLVSFYNNEISEKSEIFDDQFSVERPDGSNFTLKIRSTKLEDSAMYFCASRRGQGASEQFFGPGTRLTVL.

The gene calls are TRBV9 and TRBJ1-2, with D tentatively TRBD1 (5 bases). CDR1 SGDLS and CDR2 YYNGEE come from the germline V gene. With 3 bases removed from V and 1 base from J, the gap between germline ends came to 19 bases. The CDR3 totals 17 residues. In DNA form, the CDR3 reads TGTGCCAGCAGCGACCTACCCATGGGGGTGGGTAACTATGGCTACACCTTC. Protein product: CASSDLPMGVGNYGYTF. The variable domain in full, completed from reference TRBV9 and TRBJ1-2, reads DSGVTQTPKHLITATGQRVTLRCSPRSGDLSVYWYQQSLDQGLQFLIQYYNGEERAKGNILERFSAQQFPDLHSELNLSSLELGDSALYFCASSDLPMGVGNYGYTFGSGTRLTVV.

The chain's CDR3 is CASSSTGVGYNEQFF. CDR3 sequence (DNA): TGTGCCAGTAGTTCGACGGGAGTGGGCTACAATGAGCAGTTCTTC. The gene calls are TRBV19 and TRBJ2-1, with D possibly matching TRBD2 (6 bases). CDR3 length: 15 residues. Per the germline V gene, CDR1 is LNHDA and CDR2 is SQIVND (reference sequence). V lost 5 bases and J lost 3, with 14 bases in between. The whole variable domain, remainder taken from reference TRBV19 and TRBJ2-1, is DGGITQSPKYLFRKEGQNVTLSCEQNLNHDAMYWYRQDPGQGLRLIYYSQIVNDFQKGDIAEGYSVSREKKESFPLTVTSAQKNPTAFYLCASSSTGVGYNEQFFGPGTRLTVL.

The count of this clone is one. The chain couples TRBV11-1 to TRBJ2-7; TRBD2 agrees at 13 bases. CDR3 length equals 16 residues. CDR1 and CDR2 (germline): SGHAT, FQDESV (reference sequence). The junction had 6 bases not matched to a gene; V was cut back by 4 bases and J by 3 bases. CDR3 sequence reads: CASSYRTSGSLYEQYF. CDR3 bases: TGTGCCAGCAGCTACAGGACTAGCGGGAGTCTCTACGAGCAGTACTTC.

The V and J genes are TRBV5-6 and TRBJ2-3; TRBD1 matches 7 bases. The length of the CDR3 is 14 residues. The V segment lost 0 bases and the J segment 5 bases; nucleotides outside the gene matches: 3. The germline CDR1 and CDR2 sequences are SGHDT and YYEEEE. In DNA form, the CDR3 reads TGTGCCAGCAGCTTGGACAGGGGTGTAGATACGCAGTATTTT. It specifies CASSLDRGVDTQYF.

The chain is built from TRBV5-1 and TRBJ2-2; D is ambiguous. The CDR3 loop spans 14 amino acids. CDR1 and CDR2 from the germline V gene are SGHRS and YFSETQ. The germline V and J ends were trimmed by 4 bases and 6 bases, with 13 bases remaining between them. This chain's CDR3 is CASSRTMMSGELFF. The DNA of the CDR3 is TGCGCCAGCAGCCGGACCATGATGTCCGGGGAGCTGTTTTTT.

This clone showed up just a few times. V is TRBV7-9 and J is TRBJ2-7, with TRBD1 matching over 8 bases. Germline-derived CDR1 and CDR2 are SEHNR and FQNEAQ (reference sequence). J gave up 3 bases and V 5 bases, and 3 bases lay outside the gene matches. This CDR3 region has 13 residues. For the CDR3, the DNA is TGTGCCAGCAGCCCTGGGACAGGCTACGAGCAGTACTTC. It encodes CASSPGTGYEQYF.

CDR3 bases: TGCAGCGTTGACCCCAATGAGCAGTTCTTC. This sequence encodes CSVDPNEQFF. This rearrangement joins TRBV29-1 to TRBJ2-1; no definite D call. CDR1 and CDR2 (germline): SQVTM, ANQGSEA. The germline V and J ends were trimmed by 3 bases and 6 bases, with 3 bases remaining between them. This CDR3 comprises 10 residues.

The rearrangement links TRBV18 to TRBJ2-7, with 9 positions matching TRBD2. The CDR3 runs 15 residues. Trimming took 8 bases from V and 2 from J; bases not matched to a gene: 10. The germline V gene has CDR1 KGHSH and CDR2 LQKENI. The CDR3 DNA follows: TGTGCCAGCAGTCCCCGACTAGCGGTGGCCTACGAGCAGTACTTC. Residues: CASSPRLAVAYEQYF.

This clone was observed once. For the CDR3, the DNA is TGTGCCAGTAGCCGACGACAAGGGACAGTCTATAATTCACCCCTCCACTTT. Its protein product is CASSRRQGTVYNSPLHF. The gene calls are TRBV19 and TRBJ1-6; 7 bases line up with TRBD1. V lost 6 bases to trimming and J lost 3 bases; unmatched junction nucleotides: 11. The CDR3 is 17 residues long. Looked up from germline, CDR1 is LNHDA and CDR2 is SQIVND (reference sequence).

The V call is TRBV23-1, the J call TRBJ2-2; D might be TRBD1 (6 bases). TRBV23-1 carries the ORF label, with uncertain function. The germline V and J ends were trimmed by 1 base and 0 bases, with 15 bases remaining between them. This CDR3 region has 18 residues. CDR3 region: CASSQFRTGNANTGELFF. CDR3 DNA: TGCGCCAGCAGTCAATTTCGTACAGGGAATGCGAACACCGGGGAGCTGTTTTTT.

The gene calls are TRBV6-5 and TRBJ2-2, with a weak D call TRBD2 (5 bases). Germline CDR1 and CDR2: MNHEY and SVGAGI. V was clipped by 3 bases and J by 5 bases, with 7 bases between them. This CDR3 is 13 amino acids long. CDR3 DNA sequence: TGTGCCAGCAGTTATCCGGGGACCGGGGAGCTGTTTTTT. Protein sequence: CASSYPGTGELFF.

The chain uses TRBV7-8 and TRBJ2-3, with D perhaps matching TRBD1 or TRBD2 (5 bases each). The CDR3 covers 15 residues. Trimming cost V 2 bases and J 2 bases, with 11 bases left between them. CDR1 is SGHVS and CDR2 is FQNEAQ in the germline V gene. The CDR3 region has the DNA TGTGCCAGCAGCTTATTCGGGACCAACACAGATACGCAGTATTTT. It yields the protein CASSLFGTNTDTQYF.

The gene calls are TRBV25-1 and TRBJ2-7, with TRBD2 matching 7 bases. Trimming took 11 bases from V and 3 from J; bases not matched to a gene: 7. CDR1 and CDR2 from the germline V gene are MGHDK and SYGVNS. CDR3 length: 12 amino acids. CDR3 sequence (DNA): TGTGCCCCCGGACTAGGATTCTACGAGCAGTACTTC. This gives the protein CAPGLGFYEQYF.

This chain links TRBV5-1 with TRBJ1-4, with D possibly being TRBD1 (5 bases). Germline V lookup: CDR1 SGHRS, CDR2 YFSETQ. The CDR3 covers 14 residues. V lost 0 bases and J 5 bases, leaving 8 bases between the germline ends. In DNA, the CDR3 is TGCGCCAGCAGCTTGGGGGCAGGGAATGAAAAACTGTTTTTT. It codes for CASSLGAGNEKLFF. Variable domain in full (rest from reference TRBV5-1 and TRBJ1-4): KAGVTQTPRYLIKTRGQQVTLSCSPISGHRSVSWYQQTPGQGLQFLFEYFSETQRNKGNFPGRFSGRQFSNSRSEMNVSTLELGDSALYLCASSLGAGNEKLFFGSGTQLSVL.